The present T cell receptor (beta chain) was sequenced within a study of blood T cell repertoires in COVID-19. Background on the study: COVID-19 samples, acute and convalescent, were from the United States, Italy and Spain. In each case, the material was cDNA or gDNA derived from T cells, B-cell-depleted T cells, or PBMCs.

In the original workflow: For nucleated cells, counts were estimated from reference gene primer amplification. Some clones are missing from TCRdb's copy, which holds only in-frame ones; the method was immunoSEQ multiplex PCR. V and J calls and clone size are those listed in that table; D and trimming were worked out from the DNA. The table lists 250,000 to 300,000 clones, approximately 85% of them singletons. Sequencing was performed on peripheral blood. The sequence was obtained from a woman between 65 and 79 years old with acute or convalescent COVID-19.

This CDR3 is CASSPKERDQPQHF. CDR3 sequence (DNA): TGCGCCAGCAGCCCAAAGGAGAGGGATCAGCCCCAGCATTTT. V usage is TRBV4-1 and J usage is TRBJ1-5; D is unresolved. The V end lost 4 bases, the J end lost 5 bases, and 12 bases lay between the germline ends. Per the germline V gene, CDR1 is MGHRA and CDR2 is YSYEKL. CDR3 size: 14 residues.